This TCR beta chain was observed in a study of cytomegalovirus exposure and HLA in healthy donors. This CDR3 spans 14 amino acids. The V gene's germline CDR1 is SGDLS and CDR2 YYNGEE. The V end was cut by 2 bases, the J end by 3 bases, with 10 bases between. Study-level findings and limits: Later on, an analysis found that several of the most significant clusters appeared to be linked to common viral pathogens, which included parvovirus B19. Presence/absence analyses treated sequencing depth as roughly uniform across donors.

Of note for this clone: Antigen: not known.

The PCR used 60 Vbeta and 13 Jbeta primers. This table comes from immunoSEQ multiplex PCR, and its TCRdb copy is limited to in-frame clones, with some not included. The repertoire holds approximately 160,000 clones, with over 75% as singletons. Specimen: PBMCs. The J gene is TRBJ2-3, the V gene TRBV9; D is undetermined. The TCR comes from a man aged 45 to 65 in good health and CMV-seropositive. The CDR3 loop reads CASSVGLNTDTQYF. In DNA form, the CDR3 reads TGTGCCAGCAGCGTGGGCTTGAATACAGATACGCAGTATTTT.